This T cell receptor (beta chain) comes out of a study of graft-versus-host responses after intestinal transplantation (dated by TCRdb to the early 2020s). About the investigation overall: Multivisceral, liver-intestinal, or isolated intestinal transplants were received by the recipients. Every recipient was given anti-thymocyte globulin induction, then maintenance tacrolimus and steroids for around three years. A cohort of around 25 intestinal transplant recipients, including one retransplant, was enrolled, and a few patients lacking pretransplant specimens were excluded. Samples from three later patients were sequenced in-house on an Illumina MiSeq with MiXCR processing rather than by the commercial service. After intestinal transplantation, graft-versus-host and host-versus-graft alloreactive T cell clones in the graft, circulation and bone marrow were tracked using bulk TCR-beta CDR3 sequencing. To identify alloreactive clones, pre-transplant mixed lymphocyte reaction products were sequenced and then compared with unstimulated pre-transplant donor and recipient T cells. Donor T cell macrochimerism was defined as a peak of at least 4% donor T cells among recipient peripheral blood mononuclear cells.

Library preparation was by the immunoSEQ multiplex PCR assay. For most patients, genomic DNA was isolated with the Qiagen DNeasy Blood and Tissue Kit and sent frozen to Adaptive Biotechnologies for TCR sequencing. For most patients, genomic DNA was subjected to high-throughput TCR-beta CDR3 sequencing by Adaptive Biotechnologies. As for the original processing: Adaptive's ImmunoSEQ software supplied the TCR sequencing data for under 20 patients, while MiXCR and VDJtools were used to process three other patients. To correct CD4 versus CD8 sorting errors, sequences present in both subsets at a frequency ratio below 5:1 were removed. CDR3 nucleotide sequences shared between donor and recipient were removed because their origin could not be assigned. To count as alloreactive, a clone needed at least 2-fold expansion over unstimulated cells and a minimum CFSE-low frequency of 0.002% (template counts) or 0.001% (read counts). Clones were considered mappable if detected in sequenced pre-transplant spleen, lymph node, or MLR CFSE-low populations of the donor or recipient. Cumulative frequency of alloreactive clones was calculated as a percentage of all sequences weighted by copy number. This is the immuneACCESS table as TCRdb keeps it, with only in-frame sequences that have V and J called. A part of the clones is gone; compared with another copy, unresolved V genes explain less than half, and the rest is unexplained. V, J and clone size derive from that table, while D and trimming were established from the DNA sequence. The sample table contains more than 65,000 clones; only one count was recorded for 91% of them. The ten biggest clones cover 7.6% of the sample.

Study-level results and caveats: GvH clones were detected in recipient bone marrow, and some appeared earlier in ileal mucosa or blood, consistent with an intestinal mucosal origin. Early after transplant, peak levels of circulating GvH clones were associated with declines in HvG clones. Patients with donor T cell macrochimerism had high GvH to HvG T cell clonal ratios in their allografts. The relatively low number and heterogeneity of intestinal transplant patients limited the conclusions.

This specimen's time point label, interpreted: cells obtained before transplantation from donor or recipient. CD3+CD4+ and CD3+CD8+ populations were FACS-sorted from unstimulated pre-transplant donor and recipient cells taken from spleen or lymph nodes. A remark on this clone: The antigen it recognizes is unknown. Base qualities are not at hand, and no much larger clone is one base apart.

According to the germline V gene, CDR1 reads MGHDK and CDR2 reads SYGVNS. Including the terminal cysteine and phenylalanine, the CDR3 comprises 15 residues. Only CDR3 DNA remains: 45 bases, in frame from the first base. A distance of 14 bases separates the germline ends of V and J, which lose 3 bases and 4 bases respectively. This material consisted of unstimulated CD8+ T cells sorted from spleen or lymph node cells, taken before transplant. The clonotype was recovered from a human donor who was the organ donor for an intestinal transplant. The chain is encoded by TRBV25-1 joined to TRBJ2-3; the D segment might be TRBD1 or TRBD2, since each matches 5 bases. The nucleotides are TGTGCCAGCAGTGACCCCGGGGCCCTCGCAGATACGCAGTATTTT. The resulting protein is CASSDPGALADTQYF.